This T cell receptor beta chain came from a study of T cell changes during pregnancy in multiple sclerosis. V was cut by 6 bases and J by 8 bases, with 13 bases left in between. Germline V lookup: CDR1 SNHLY, CDR2 FYNNEI. CDR3 length: 12 amino acids. Data came from immunoSEQ multiplex PCR; TCRdb stores just in-frame clones and leaves some out. The sample includes around 62,000 clones, around 93% seen only once; the top ten take approximately 3.5%. Sequencing used CD8+ T cells from peripheral blood mononuclear cells, obtained in the second trimester of pregnancy. The origin of this receptor is a female donor with multiple sclerosis, enrolled in a pregnancy study. V usage is TRBV2 and J usage is TRBJ1-2, with a possible D match to TRBD1 (6 bases). The CDR3 nucleotides are TGTGCCAGCAGGCCAGGGGCGGTGGGCTACACCTTC. This gives the protein CASRPGAVGYTF.